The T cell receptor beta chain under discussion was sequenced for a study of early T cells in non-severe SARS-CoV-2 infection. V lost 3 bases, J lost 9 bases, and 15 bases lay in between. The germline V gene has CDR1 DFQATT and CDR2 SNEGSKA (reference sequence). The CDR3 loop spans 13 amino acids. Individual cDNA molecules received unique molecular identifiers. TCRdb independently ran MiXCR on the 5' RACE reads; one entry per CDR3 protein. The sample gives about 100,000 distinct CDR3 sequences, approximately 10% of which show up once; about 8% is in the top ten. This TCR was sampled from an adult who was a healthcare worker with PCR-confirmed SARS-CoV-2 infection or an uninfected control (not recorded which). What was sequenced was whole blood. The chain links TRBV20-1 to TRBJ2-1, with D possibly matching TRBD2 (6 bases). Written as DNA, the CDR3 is TGCAGTGCTAGCCAGTCCGGGAGTCGTGAGCAGTTCTTC. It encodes CSASQSGSREQFF.